The entry below gives a single T cell receptor beta chain sequence along with its context. Sequenced by immunoSEQ multiplex PCR; TCRdb stores in-frame clones only, minus some. Of a few hundred thousand clones listed, roughly four fifths are singletons. The CDR3 is 15 amino acids. CDR1 and CDR2 from the germline V gene are SGHNT and YYREEE (reference sequence). V was pared by 0 bases and J by 3 bases, with 13 bases between. The data stem from a study of blood T cell repertoires in COVID-19. The chain combines TRBV5-4 with TRBJ2-7, with D possibly being TRBD2 (5 bases). This sequence originates from a woman aged 50 to 60 who had recovered from COVID-19. The sample comprised PBMCs or T cells enriched from blood (not recorded which). CDR3 sequence (DNA): TGTGCCAGCAGCTTGGAGGGCAGGACTCACTACGAGCAGTACTTC. Translating it yields CASSLEGRTHYEQYF.